These 28 T cell receptor beta chains originate from one sample sequenced in a study of chemoradiotherapy in HPV16-positive cancers. Clones were read by immunoSEQ multiplex PCR, and TCRdb kept only the in-frame ones, dropping some. Among under 15,000 clones, around 87% were seen once, and the ten largest hold 5% to 6%. The sequences come from blood, collected from a patient who underwent chemoradiotherapy. These receptors all stem from a human donor with HPV-associated anogenital cancer.

V usage is TRBV6-5 and J usage is TRBJ2-2, with D possibly being TRBD1 (5 bases). Germline V gene sequence: CDR1 MNHEY, CDR2 SVGAGI. There are 15 residues in the CDR3. V was trimmed by 8 bases and J by 0 bases, leaving 13 bases between them. The CDR3 is CASVRGAANTGELFF. The DNA for the CDR3 is TGTGCCAGCGTCCGTGGGGCCGCGAACACCGGGGAGCTGTTTTTT.

The chain has TRBV7-3 and TRBJ2-1; no firm D call. V lost 3 bases to trimming and J lost 9 bases, with 9 bases between them. The CDR3 is 12 residues long. In germline, CDR1 is SGHTA, CDR2 FQGTGA. DNA for the CDR3: TGTGCCAGCAGCTTCGTCCAAGGTGAGCAGTTCTTC. It encodes CASSFVQGEQFF.

There are a few counts of this clone. The rearrangement links TRBV7-9 to TRBJ1-3; no firm D call. This CDR3 contains 16 residues. Per germline, CDR1 SEHNR and CDR2 FQNEAQ (reference sequence). Trimming shortened V by 4 bases and J by 0 bases, and 13 bases separated the two germline ends. DNA of the CDR3: TGTGCCAGCAGCTCTAGCGTAGGACTCTCTGGAAACACCATATATTTT. It specifies CASSSSVGLSGNTIYF.

The chain is built from TRBV4-2 and TRBJ2-3; 9 bases are a match to TRBD2. Trimming cost V 1 base and J 1 base; bases outside gene matches: 6. The CDR3 is made up of 17 amino acids. The germline V gene has CDR1 LGHNA and CDR2 YNFKEQ. CDR3 protein: CASSQGGGGARTDTQYF. The CDR3 DNA reads TGTGCCAGCAGCCAAGGGGGCGGGGGGGCCCGCACAGATACGCAGTATTTT.

This clone was seen only a few times. The V gene is TRBV2, the J gene TRBJ2-7; 7 positions agree with TRBD2. The length of the CDR3 is 12 residues. Germline V gives CDR1 SNHLY, CDR2 FYNNEI. With V trimmed by 4 bases and J by 7 bases, 4 bases remained unmatched. Here the CDR3 DNA reads TGTGCCAGCAGTGGGACTAGGGGTGAGCAGTACGTC. Amino acids: CASSGTRGEQYV.

The V gene is TRBV9, the J gene TRBJ1-2; D is uncertain. Trimming removed 3 bases at V and 4 bases at J, with 16 bases between. Per germline, CDR1 SGDLS and CDR2 YYNGEE. The CDR3 totals 15 residues. The CDR3 region is CASSASFEGSYGYTF. In DNA, the CDR3 is TGTGCCAGCAGCGCCAGCTTTGAGGGATCCTATGGCTACACCTTC.

V and J are TRBV27 and TRBJ2-3; 9 positions agree with TRBD2. CDR3 length: 16 amino acids. Germline V gene data show CDR1 as MNHEY and CDR2 as SMNVEV (reference sequence). V lost 5 bases to trimming and J lost 6 bases; unmatched junction nucleotides: 12. The chain's CDR3 is CASSPIWRGGSDTQYF. In nucleotides, the CDR3 is TGTGCCAGCAGTCCTATTTGGCGGGGGGGCTCCGATACGCAGTATTTT.

The rearrangement joins TRBV11-2 to TRBJ2-3, with D maybe TRBD1 (5 bases). CDR3 length: 12 amino acids. CDR1 is SGHAT and CDR2 is FQNNGV in the germline V gene. V lost 4 bases, J lost 4 bases, and 6 bases lay in between. CDR3 loop: CASSSGSDTQYF. The CDR3, as DNA: TGTGCCAGCAGCTCAGGGTCAGATACGCAGTATTTT.

The chain is built from TRBV19 and TRBJ1-1, with 8 positions matching TRBD1. CDR1 and CDR2 (germline): LNHDA, SQIVND (reference sequence). This CDR3 spans 13 amino acids. J gave up 4 bases and V 8 bases, and 6 bases lay outside the gene matches. This CDR3 is CASSQGAFTEAFF. In DNA form, the CDR3 reads TGTGCCAGTTCGCAGGGGGCCTTCACTGAAGCTTTCTTT.

This rearrangement joins TRBV7-9 to TRBJ2-5, with D perhaps TRBD1 (6 bases). This CDR3 has 13 residues. The V end lost 2 bases, the J end lost 4 bases, and 8 bases lay between the germline ends. Germline-derived CDR1 and CDR2 are SEHNR and FQNEAQ (reference sequence). This chain's CDR3 is CASSLSRGETQYF. CDR3 nucleotides: TGTGCCAGCAGCTTATCCAGGGGAGAGACCCAGTACTTC.

V and J are TRBV4-1 and TRBJ2-6; no clear D gene. Germline CDR1 MGHRA, CDR2 YSYEKL. The CDR3 length is 14 residues. Trimming shortened V by 0 bases and J by 9 bases, and 9 bases separated the two germline ends. The CDR3, as DNA: TGCGCCAGCAGCCAAGATGTGACGAGCAACGTCCTGACTTTC. It encodes CASSQDVTSNVLTF.

This clone was seen only a few times. The chain combines TRBV5-1 with TRBJ2-7; tentative D call: TRBD1 (6 bases). CDR3 length: 12 residues. Germline V gene lookup returns CDR1 SGHRS and CDR2 YFSETQ. V was clipped by 7 bases and J by 1 base, with 9 bases between them. CDR3 nucleotide sequence: TGCGCCAGCGGCGACAGGTCCTACGAGCAGTACTTC. Translated, it gives CASGDRSYEQYF.

This chain connects TRBV6-1 to TRBJ1-2, with no clear D. This CDR3 is built from 16 residues. Deletions cut 0 bases from V and 1 base from J, with 12 bases between. The V gene's germline CDR1 is MNHNS and CDR2 SASEGT. CDR3 sequence: CASSEATPRLNYGYTF. The CDR3 coding sequence is TGTGCCAGCAGTGAAGCGACCCCTCGACTTAACTATGGCTACACCTTC.

The CDR3 loop reads CASSLFGDINTGELFF. DNA of the CDR3: TGTGCCAGCAGTTTATTCGGGGACATTAACACCGGGGAGCTGTTTTTT. The rearrangement joins TRBV6-6 to TRBJ2-2, with a tentative D call TRBD1 (6 bases). Germline V CDR1 and CDR2: MNHNY, SVGAGI (reference sequence). The CDR3 sequence is 16 residues long. Between the trimmed V and J ends, which lost 4 bases and 2 bases, there was a span of 14 bases.

CDR3 coding DNA: TGTGCCAGCTCATTTGGGCAGACAGGCTATGGCTACACCTTC. Translated: CASSFGQTGYGYTF. The V and J genes are TRBV18 and TRBJ1-2, with TRBD1 as a possible D gene (6 bases). The V gene's germline CDR1 is KGHSH and CDR2 LQKENI. Trimming took 5 bases from V and 4 from J, leaving 14 bases between them. This CDR3 has 14 amino acids.

This chain uses TRBV7-9 with TRBJ2-5; the D is unclear. This CDR3 has 13 amino acids. The V gene's germline CDR1 is SEHNR and CDR2 FQNEAQ (reference sequence). V was pared by 4 bases and J by 3 bases, with 9 bases between. The CDR3 is CASSSTAKETQYF. DNA for the CDR3: TGTGCCAGCAGCTCCACAGCTAAAGAGACCCAGTACTTC.

The chain is built from TRBV5-5 and TRBJ2-7; TRBD2 matches 10 bases. Germline V gives CDR1 SGHKS, CDR2 YYEKEE (reference sequence). Losses at the gene ends were 4 bases for V and 4 bases for J; bases not matched to a gene: 14. CDR3 length: 17 residues. Here the CDR3 reads CASSPTRGLASSYEQYF. DNA for the CDR3: TGTGCCAGCAGCCCAACCCGGGGACTAGCGTCCTCGTACGAGCAGTACTTC. Using reference TRBV5-5 and TRBJ2-7 for the parts outside the CDR3, the full variable domain is DAGVTQSPTHLIKTRGQQVTLRCSPISGHKSVSWYQQVLGQGPQFIFQYYEKEERGRGNFPDRFSARQFPNYSSELNVNALLLGDSALYLCASSPTRGLASSYEQYFGPGTRLTVT.

The V gene is TRBV7-3, the J gene TRBJ2-1, with TRBD1 matching over 7 bases. CDR1 and CDR2 (germline): SGHTA, FQGTGA. The V gene end was trimmed by 2 bases and the J gene end by 3 bases; junction bases not matched to a gene: 4. CDR3 length: 15 residues. CDR3 region: CASSLDRAVYNEQFF. The CDR3 bases are TGTGCCAGCAGCTTAGACAGGGCGGTCTACAATGAGCAGTTCTTC.

V is TRBV4-1 and J is TRBJ2-5; possible D gene TRBD1, 6 bases. Germline V gene data show CDR1 as MGHRA and CDR2 as YSYEKL. CDR3 length: 17 amino acids. Trimming shortened V by 0 bases and J by 5 bases, and 19 bases separated the two germline ends. This CDR3 reads CASSQDLGAGARETQYF. DNA for the CDR3: TGCGCCAGCAGCCAAGATCTTGGTGCAGGGGCTCGGGAGACCCAGTACTTC.

This clone was seen only once. The V call is TRBV23-1, the J call TRBJ1-2; D call uncertain. TRBV23-1 is annotated as an ORF whose role is uncertain. V was clipped by 3 bases and J by 4 bases, with 6 bases between them. The CDR3 has 12 amino acids. The CDR3 region has the DNA TGCGCCAGCAGTCACGACATCTATGGCTACACCTTC. This codes for CASSHDIYGYTF.

The CDR3 nucleotides are TGTGCCAGCAGCCTCGGGGGAGGGCTGAACACAGATACGCAGTATTTT. The encoded protein is CASSLGGGLNTDTQYF. V gene TRBV7-9 combines with J gene TRBJ2-3; the match to TRBD2 covers 7 bases. Per the germline V gene, CDR1 is SEHNR and CDR2 is FQNEAQ (reference sequence). The CDR3 runs 16 residues. Trimming cost V 5 bases and J 2 bases; bases outside gene matches: 10.

Details on this clone: At one end, the junction sequence differs from germline, possibly due to a read error. CDR3 DNA: TGTGCCATCAGTGAGTACCGCGGACAGGGGAACGCTGAAGCTTTCTTT. Its protein product is CAISEYRGQGNAEAFF. The rearrangement joins TRBV10-3 to TRBJ1-1, with TRBD1 identical over 9 bases. The CDR3 contains 16 residues. Looked up from germline, CDR1 is ENHRY and CDR2 is SYGVKD.

This clone was detected only once. The chain is built from TRBV19 and TRBJ2-3, with unresolved D. CDR3 size: 13 residues. Germline V lookup: CDR1 LNHDA, CDR2 SQIVND (reference sequence). The V end lost 7 bases, the J end lost 2 bases, and 10 bases lay between the germline ends. CDR3 nucleotide sequence: TGTGCCAGTACGGACCCTTCCACAGATACGCAGTATTTT. Protein: CASTDPSTDTQYF.

The chain employs TRBV4-1 and TRBJ1-2; no clear D. Trimming shortened V by 0 bases and J by 5 bases, and 22 bases separated the two germline ends. Germline-derived CDR1 and CDR2 are MGHRA and YSYEKL. The CDR3 extends over 18 amino acids. The DNA of the CDR3 is TGCGCCAGCAGCCAAGATAAAATAGGCGGGGAGCCCCTATATGGCTACACCTTC. Its protein is CASSQDKIGGEPLYGYTF.

This clone was seen only once. The rearrangement joins TRBV5-1 to TRBJ2-5, with D maybe TRBD1 (5 bases). The V end lost 1 base, the J end lost 5 bases, and 6 bases lay between the germline ends. Germline CDR1 reads SGHRS; CDR2 reads YFSETQ. This CDR3 has 12 residues. Here the CDR3 DNA reads TGCGCCAGCAGCTTGTCAGGGGAGACCCAGTACTTC. It specifies CASSLSGETQYF.

This rearrangement joins TRBV30 to TRBJ2-1, with D unresolved. Trimming removed 3 bases from V and 1 base from J, with 4 bases in between. This CDR3 spans 12 amino acids. The germline V gene has CDR1 GTSNPN and CDR2 SVGIG (reference sequence). CDR3 loop: CAWSPSYNEQFF. CDR3 coding DNA: TGTGCCTGGAGCCCATCCTACAATGAGCAGTTCTTC. The full variable domain, its missing parts supplied by reference TRBV30 and TRBJ2-1, is SQTIHQWPATLVQPVGSPLSLECTVEGTSNPNLYWYRQAAGRGLQLLFYSVGIGQISSEVPQNLSASRPQDRQFILSSKKLLLSDSGFYLCAWSPSYNEQFFGPGTRLTVL.

The J gene is TRBJ2-1, the V gene TRBV5-1; 11 bases agree with TRBD1. Germline V gene sequence: CDR1 SGHRS, CDR2 YFSETQ. The trim removed 4 bases at V and 6 bases at J, leaving 3 bases unmatched. The CDR3 has 14 residues. The CDR3 coding sequence is TGCGCCAGCAGCCCGGGGACAGGGGGCAATGAGCAGTTCTTC. Its translation: CASSPGTGGNEQFF. Complete variable domain (other parts from reference TRBV5-1 and TRBJ2-1): KAGVTQTPRYLIKTRGQQVTLSCSPISGHRSVSWYQQTPGQGLQFLFEYFSETQRNKGNFPGRFSGRQFSNSRSEMNVSTLELGDSALYLCASSPGTGGNEQFFGPGTRLTVL.

The chain employs TRBV19 and TRBJ1-2; TRBD1 matches at 7 bases. Germline-derived CDR1 and CDR2 are LNHDA and SQIVND (reference sequence). The length of the CDR3 is 12 residues. V was pared by 7 bases and J by 2 bases, with 1 base of the junction left unmatched. The CDR3 coding sequence is TGTGCCAGTAACAGGGGAAACTATGGCTACACCTTC. Translation gives CASNRGNYGYTF. Supplemented by reference TRBV19 and TRBJ1-2, the full variable domain reads DGGITQSPKYLFRKEGQNVTLSCEQNLNHDAMYWYRQDPGQGLRLIYYSQIVNDFQKGDIAEGYSVSREKKESFPLTVTSAQKNPTAFYLCASNRGNYGYTFGSGTRLTVV.